This TCR beta chain was captured in a study of shared clonotypes between healthy human individuals. Details on this clone: Its antigen is undetermined.

From CD4+ cells came CD45RA+ naive and CD45RA-negative memory subsets. Study conclusions and caveats: How much donors shared clonotypes was expected to be affected by sequencing depth. Around 5.4% of naive CD4 clonotypes were common to several donors.

Assay execution proceeded at the deep level. Profiled with immunoSEQ multiplex PCR; TCRdb holds only in-frame clones, not every one. This table has about 2.4 million clones, 90% to 95% appearing once. This CDR3 is 15 amino acids long. In germline, CDR1 is MNHEY, CDR2 SVGAGI. V dropped 2 bases and J dropped 4 bases, with 13 bases sitting between them. Input material: naive CD4+ T cells from PBMCs. Described subset: CD45RA+ positively selected. The rearrangement joins TRBV6-5 to TRBJ2-3; tentative D call: TRBD1 (5 bases). The clonotype comes from a man aged 18 to 29 in good health. Some clones in this sample may be carry-over from other donors' samples. CDR3 bases: TGTGCCAGCAGTTACCAGACAGCGACGCCAGATACGCAGTATTTT. Translation: CASSYQTATPDTQYF.